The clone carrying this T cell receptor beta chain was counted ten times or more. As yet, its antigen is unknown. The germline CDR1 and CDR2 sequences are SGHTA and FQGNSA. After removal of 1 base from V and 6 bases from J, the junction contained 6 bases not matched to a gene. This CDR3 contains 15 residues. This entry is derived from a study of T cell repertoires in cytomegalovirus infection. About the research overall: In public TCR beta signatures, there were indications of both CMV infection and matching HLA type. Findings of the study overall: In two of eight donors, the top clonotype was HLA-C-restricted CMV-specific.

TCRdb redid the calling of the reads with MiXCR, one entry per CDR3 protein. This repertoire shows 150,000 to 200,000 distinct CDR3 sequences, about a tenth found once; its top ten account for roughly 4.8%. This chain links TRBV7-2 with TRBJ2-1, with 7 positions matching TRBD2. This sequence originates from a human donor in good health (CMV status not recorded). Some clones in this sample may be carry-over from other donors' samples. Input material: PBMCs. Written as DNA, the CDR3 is TGTGCCAGCAGCTTAGAGTCTAGCGGCCGCAATGAGCAGTTCTTC. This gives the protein CASSLESSGRNEQFF.